This section outlines one TCR beta chain sequence together with its context. Germline lookup yields CDR1 MDHEN and CDR2 SYDVKM. V lost 5 bases to trimming and J lost 0 bases, with 13 bases between them. CDR3 length: 15 residues. This record comes from a study of blood T cell repertoires in COVID-19. At the level of the study: Samples taken during acute and convalescent COVID-19 were collected in the United States, Italy and Spain. From T cells, B-cell-depleted T cells, or PBMCs came the material, which was cDNA or gDNA.

Only in-frame clones appear in the TCRdb table, and some are missing; sequencing was by immunoSEQ multiplex PCR. Among tens of thousands of clones listed, 88% were seen once. The chain joins TRBV28 to TRBJ1-1, with D hard to call. The receptor's source is a woman aged 70-85 years with acute or convalescent COVID-19. Sequences were obtained from peripheral blood. The CDR3: CASSLPQRMNTEAFF. For the CDR3, the DNA is TGTGCCAGCAGTCTCCCACAGAGAATGAACACTGAAGCTTTCTTT.